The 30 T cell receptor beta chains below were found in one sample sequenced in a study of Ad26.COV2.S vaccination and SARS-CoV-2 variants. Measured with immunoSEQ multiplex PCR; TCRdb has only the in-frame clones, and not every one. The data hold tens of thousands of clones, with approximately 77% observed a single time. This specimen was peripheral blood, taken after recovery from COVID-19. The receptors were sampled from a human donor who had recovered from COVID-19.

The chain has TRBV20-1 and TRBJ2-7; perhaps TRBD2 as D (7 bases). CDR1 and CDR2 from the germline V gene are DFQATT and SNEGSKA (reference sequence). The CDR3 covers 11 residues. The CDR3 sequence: CRAGGGNEQYF. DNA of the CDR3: TGCAGGGCTGGGGGGGGCAACGAGCAGTACTTC.

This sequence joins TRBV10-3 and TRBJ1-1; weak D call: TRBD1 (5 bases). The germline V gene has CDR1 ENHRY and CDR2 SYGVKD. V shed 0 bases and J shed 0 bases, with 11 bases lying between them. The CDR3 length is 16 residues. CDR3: CAISESAGHMNTEAFF. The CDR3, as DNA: TGTGCCATCAGTGAGTCTGCAGGGCACATGAACACTGAAGCTTTCTTT.

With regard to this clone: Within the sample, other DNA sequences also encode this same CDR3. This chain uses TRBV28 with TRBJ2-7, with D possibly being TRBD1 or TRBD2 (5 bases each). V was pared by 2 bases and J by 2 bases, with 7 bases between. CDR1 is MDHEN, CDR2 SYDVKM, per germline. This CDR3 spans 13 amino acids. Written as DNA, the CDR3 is TGTGCCAGCAGTTTAGGGGGAACCTACGAGCAGTACTTC. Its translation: CASSLGGTYEQYF.

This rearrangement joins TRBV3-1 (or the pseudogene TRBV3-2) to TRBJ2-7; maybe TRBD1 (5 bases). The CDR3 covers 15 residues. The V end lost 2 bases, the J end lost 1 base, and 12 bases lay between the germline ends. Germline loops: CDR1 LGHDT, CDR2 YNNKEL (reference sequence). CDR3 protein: CASSQKQGRSYEQYF. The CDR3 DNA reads TGTGCCAGCAGCCAAAAGCAGGGAAGGTCCTACGAGCAGTACTTC.

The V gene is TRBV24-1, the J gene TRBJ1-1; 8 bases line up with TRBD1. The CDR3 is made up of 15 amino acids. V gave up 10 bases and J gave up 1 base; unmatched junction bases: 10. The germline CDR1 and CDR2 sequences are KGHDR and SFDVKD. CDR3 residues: CATQPGGERNTEAFF. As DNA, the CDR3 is TGTGCCACGCAGCCAGGGGGCGAAAGGAACACTGAAGCTTTCTTT.

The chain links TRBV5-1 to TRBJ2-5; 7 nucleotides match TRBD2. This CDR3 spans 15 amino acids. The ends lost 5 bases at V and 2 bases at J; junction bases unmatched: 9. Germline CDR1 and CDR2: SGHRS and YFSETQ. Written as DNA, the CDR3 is TGCGCCAGCAGACTTGGGATGGGGGGGCAAGAGACCCAGTACTTC. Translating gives CASRLGMGGQETQYF.

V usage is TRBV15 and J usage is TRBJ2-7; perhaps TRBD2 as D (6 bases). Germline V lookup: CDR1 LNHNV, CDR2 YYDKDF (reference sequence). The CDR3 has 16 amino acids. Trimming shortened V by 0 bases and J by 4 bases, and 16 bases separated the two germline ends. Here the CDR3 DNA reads TGTGCCACCAGCAGAGATCGGTCAGGGCGGGATTACGAGCAGTACTTC. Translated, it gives CATSRDRSGRDYEQYF.

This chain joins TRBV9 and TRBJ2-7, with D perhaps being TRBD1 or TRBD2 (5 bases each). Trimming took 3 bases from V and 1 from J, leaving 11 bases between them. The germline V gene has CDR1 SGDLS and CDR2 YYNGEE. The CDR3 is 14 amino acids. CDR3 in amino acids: CASSAEGQSYEQYF. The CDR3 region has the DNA TGTGCCAGCAGCGCCGAGGGGCAATCCTACGAGCAGTACTTC.

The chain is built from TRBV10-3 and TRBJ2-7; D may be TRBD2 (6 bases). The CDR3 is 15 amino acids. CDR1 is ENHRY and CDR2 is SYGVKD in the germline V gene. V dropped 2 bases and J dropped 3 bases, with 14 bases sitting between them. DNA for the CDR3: TGTGCCATCAGTGAGGGGGGGTCGAGTGGCTACGAGCAGTACTTC. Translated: CAISEGGSSGYEQYF.

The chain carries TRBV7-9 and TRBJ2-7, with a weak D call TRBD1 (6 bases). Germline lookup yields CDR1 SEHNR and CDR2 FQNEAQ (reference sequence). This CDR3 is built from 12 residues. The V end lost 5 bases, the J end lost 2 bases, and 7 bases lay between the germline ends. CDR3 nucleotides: TGTGCCAGCAGCCGACAGGCCTACGAGCAGTACTTC. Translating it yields CASSRQAYEQYF.

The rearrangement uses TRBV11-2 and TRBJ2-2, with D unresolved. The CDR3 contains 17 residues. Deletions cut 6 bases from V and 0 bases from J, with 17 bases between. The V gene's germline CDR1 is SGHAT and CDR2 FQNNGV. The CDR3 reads CASRPVSRRPNTGELFF. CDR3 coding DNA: TGTGCCAGCAGACCCGTTTCCCGCAGACCGAACACCGGGGAGCTGTTTTTT.

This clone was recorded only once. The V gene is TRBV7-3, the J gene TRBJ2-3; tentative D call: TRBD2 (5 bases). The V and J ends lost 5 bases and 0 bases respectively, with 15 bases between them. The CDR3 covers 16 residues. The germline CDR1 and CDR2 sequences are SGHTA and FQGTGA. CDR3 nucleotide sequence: TGTGCCAGCAGCCGTCGGGGAGCGGCTAGCACAGATACGCAGTATTTT. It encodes CASSRRGAASTDTQYF.

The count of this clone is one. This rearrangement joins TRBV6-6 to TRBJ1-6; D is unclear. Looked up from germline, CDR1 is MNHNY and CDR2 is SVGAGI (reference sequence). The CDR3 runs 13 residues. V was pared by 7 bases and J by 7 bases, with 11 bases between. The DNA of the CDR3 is TGTGCCAGCAAGGGAGGGAGCAATTCACCCCTCCACTTT. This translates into CASKGGSNSPLHF.

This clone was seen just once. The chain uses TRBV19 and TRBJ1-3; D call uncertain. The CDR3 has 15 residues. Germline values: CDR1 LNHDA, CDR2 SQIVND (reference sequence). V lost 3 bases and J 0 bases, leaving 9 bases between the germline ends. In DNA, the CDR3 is TGTGCCAGTAGTATTACGCCGAGCTCTGGAAACACCATATATTTT. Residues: CASSITPSSGNTIYF.

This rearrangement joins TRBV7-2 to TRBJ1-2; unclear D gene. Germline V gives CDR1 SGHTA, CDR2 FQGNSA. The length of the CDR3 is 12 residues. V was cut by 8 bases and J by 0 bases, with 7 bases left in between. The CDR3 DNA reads TGTGCCAGCGCGGAGACTAACTATGGCTACACCTTC. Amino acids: CASAETNYGYTF.

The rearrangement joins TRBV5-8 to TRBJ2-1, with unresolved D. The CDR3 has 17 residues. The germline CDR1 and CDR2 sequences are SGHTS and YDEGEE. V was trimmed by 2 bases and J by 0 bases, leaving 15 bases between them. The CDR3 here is CASSLFLQSFSYNEQFF. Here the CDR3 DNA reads TGTGCCAGCAGCTTATTCCTCCAGAGTTTCTCCTACAATGAGCAGTTCTTC.

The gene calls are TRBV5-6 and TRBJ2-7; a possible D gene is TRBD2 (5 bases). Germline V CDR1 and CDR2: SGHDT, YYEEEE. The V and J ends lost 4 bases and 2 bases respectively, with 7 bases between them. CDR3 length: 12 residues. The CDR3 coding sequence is TGTGCCAGCAGCCGGGAAGCCTACGAGCAGTACTTC. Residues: CASSREAYEQYF.

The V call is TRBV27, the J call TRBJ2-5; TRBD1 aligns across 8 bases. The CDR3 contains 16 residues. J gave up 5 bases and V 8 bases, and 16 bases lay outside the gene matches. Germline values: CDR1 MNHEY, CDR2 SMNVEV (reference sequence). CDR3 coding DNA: TGTGCCAGCCCTTTCCCCGGGACAGGTAAACCGGAGACCCAGTACTTC. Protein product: CASPFPGTGKPETQYF.

The CDR3 loop reads CASSLGLRNTIYF. In DNA form, the CDR3 reads TGTGCCAGCAGCTTGGGACTTCGGAACACCATATATTTT. This sequence joins TRBV13 and TRBJ1-3; TRBD1 is a possible D gene (5 bases). The CDR3 runs to 13 residues. Looked up from germline, CDR1 is PRHDT and CDR2 is FYEKMQ (reference sequence). Between the trimmed V and J ends, which lost 3 bases and 7 bases, there was a span of 10 bases.

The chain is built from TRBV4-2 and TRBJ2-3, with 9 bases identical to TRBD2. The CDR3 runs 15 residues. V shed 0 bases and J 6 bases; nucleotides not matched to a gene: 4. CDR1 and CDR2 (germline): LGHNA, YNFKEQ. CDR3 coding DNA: TGTGCCAGCAGCCAAGATGTAGCGGGAGTCGATACGCAGTATTTT. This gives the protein CASSQDVAGVDTQYF.

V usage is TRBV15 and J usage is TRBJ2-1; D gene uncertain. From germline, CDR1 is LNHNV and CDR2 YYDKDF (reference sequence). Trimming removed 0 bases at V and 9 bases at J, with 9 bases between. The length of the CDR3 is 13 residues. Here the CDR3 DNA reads TGTGCCACCAGCAGAGATACCGGAGTTGAGCAGTTCTTC. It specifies CATSRDTGVEQFF.

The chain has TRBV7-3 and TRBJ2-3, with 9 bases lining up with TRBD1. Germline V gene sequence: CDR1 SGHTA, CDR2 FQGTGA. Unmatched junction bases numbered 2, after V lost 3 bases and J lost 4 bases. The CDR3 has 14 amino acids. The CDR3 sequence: CASSLDRGADTQYF. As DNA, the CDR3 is TGTGCCAGCAGCTTGGACAGGGGTGCAGATACGCAGTATTTT.

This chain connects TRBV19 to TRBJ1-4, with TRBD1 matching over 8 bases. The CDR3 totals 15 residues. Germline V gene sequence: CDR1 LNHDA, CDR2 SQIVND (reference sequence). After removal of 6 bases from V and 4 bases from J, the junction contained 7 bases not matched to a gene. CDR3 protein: CASRFGDRSNEKLFF. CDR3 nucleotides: TGTGCCAGTAGGTTCGGGGACAGGAGTAATGAAAAACTGTTTTTT.

CDR3 sequence (DNA): TGTGCCAGCAGCCATCCGCCTAGAACTAGCGGGAGCTATCCCAATGAGCAGTTCTTC. Its translation is CASSHPPRTSGSYPNEQFF. The gene calls are TRBV3-1 (or the pseudogene TRBV3-2) and TRBJ2-1; 11 positions agree with TRBD2. The CDR3 is 19 amino acids. The J segment lost 6 bases and the V segment lost 3 bases, leaving 16 bases of the junction unmatched. Germline V gene sequence: CDR1 LGHDT, CDR2 YNNKEL (reference sequence).

This CDR3 reads CASSEGNEQFF. The CDR3 DNA follows: TGTGCCAGCAGTGAGGGAAATGAGCAGTTCTTC. This chain joins TRBV2 and TRBJ2-1; D uncertain. The CDR3 runs 11 residues. Trimming removed 3 bases from V and 7 bases from J, with 4 bases in between. The V gene's germline CDR1 is SNHLY and CDR2 FYNNEI.

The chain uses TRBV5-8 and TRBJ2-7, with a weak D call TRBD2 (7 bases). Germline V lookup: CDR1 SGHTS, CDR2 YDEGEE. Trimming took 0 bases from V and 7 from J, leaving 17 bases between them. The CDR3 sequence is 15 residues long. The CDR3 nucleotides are TGTGCCAGCAGCTTGGAGCCGGGGGGCGTTCGGGAGCAGTACTTC. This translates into CASSLEPGGVREQYF.

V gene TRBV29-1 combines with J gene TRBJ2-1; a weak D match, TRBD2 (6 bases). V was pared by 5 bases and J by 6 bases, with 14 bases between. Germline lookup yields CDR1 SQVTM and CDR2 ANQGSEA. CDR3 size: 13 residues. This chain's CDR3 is CSVRQHGGNEQFF. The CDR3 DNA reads TGCAGCGTTAGGCAGCACGGGGGCAATGAGCAGTTCTTC.

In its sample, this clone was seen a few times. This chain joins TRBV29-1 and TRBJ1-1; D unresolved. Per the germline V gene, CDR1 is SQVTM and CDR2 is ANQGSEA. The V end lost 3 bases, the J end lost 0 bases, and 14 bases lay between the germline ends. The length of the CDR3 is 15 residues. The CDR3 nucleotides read TGCAGCGTTGATATTACAGCAGCCTTGAACACTGAAGCTTTCTTT. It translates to CSVDITAALNTEAFF. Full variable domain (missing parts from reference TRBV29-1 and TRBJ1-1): SAVISQKPSRDICQRGTSLTIQCQVDSQVTMMFWYRQQPGQSLTLIATANQGSEATYESGFVIDKFPISRPNLTFSTLTVSNMSPEDSSIYLCSVDITAALNTEAFFGQGTRLTVV.

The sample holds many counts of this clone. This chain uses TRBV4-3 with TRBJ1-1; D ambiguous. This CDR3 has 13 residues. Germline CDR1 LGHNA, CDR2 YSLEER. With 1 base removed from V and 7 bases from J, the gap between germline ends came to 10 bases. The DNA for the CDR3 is TGCGCCAGCAGCCAAGTCTTTGGCAGTGAAGCTTTCTTT. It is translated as CASSQVFGSEAFF.

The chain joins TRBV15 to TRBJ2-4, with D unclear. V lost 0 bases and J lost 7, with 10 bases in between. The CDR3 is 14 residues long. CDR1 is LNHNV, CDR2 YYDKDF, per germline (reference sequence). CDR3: CATSRDAKGNIQYF. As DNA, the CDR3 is TGTGCCACCAGCAGAGATGCGAAAGGCAACATTCAGTACTTC.